What follows are 23 T cell receptor beta chains derived from one specimen sequenced in a study of T cell responses to AZD1222 COVID-19 vaccine. Assay: immunoSEQ multiplex PCR; the TCRdb copy retains only in-frame clones and omits some. The sample has about 85,000 clones, about 91% seen once. The sample in question was peripheral blood, obtained 28 days after the second AZD1222 dose. The receptors stem from an adult who received the AZD1222 COVID-19 vaccine.

The genes are TRBV19 and TRBJ2-1, with 14 positions matching TRBD2. CDR3 length: 14 residues. The germline gives CDR1 LNHDA, CDR2 SQIVND (reference sequence). After removal of 10 bases from V and 7 bases from J, the junction contained 6 bases not matched to a gene. CDR3 amino acids: CATSGTSGSNEQFF. The CDR3 bases are TGTGCCACCTCCGGGACTAGCGGGAGTAATGAGCAGTTCTTC.

This chain uses TRBV30 with TRBJ1-5; D perhaps matches TRBD1 (6 bases). Germline CDR1 is GTSNPN and CDR2 is SVGIG (reference sequence). The CDR3 consists of 18 residues. V lost 2 bases, J lost 0 bases, and 20 bases lay in between. The CDR3 sequence: CAWSSTGLSRNSNQPQHF. The CDR3 DNA follows: TGTGCCTGGAGTTCGACAGGCTTGAGCCGAAATAGCAATCAGCCCCAGCATTTT. Based on the CDR3 plus reference TRBV30 and TRBJ1-5, the full variable domain is SQTIHQWPATLVQPVGSPLSLECTVEGTSNPNLYWYRQAAGRGLQLLFYSVGIGQISSEVPQNLSASRPQDRQFILSSKKLLLSDSGFYLCAWSSTGLSRNSNQPQHFGDGTRLSIL.

The chain is built from TRBV28 and TRBJ1-2, with D tentatively TRBD1 (5 bases). Germline V gene data show CDR1 as MDHEN and CDR2 as SYDVKM. The CDR3 runs 15 residues. V gave up 6 bases and J gave up 4 bases, with 18 bases separating them. Written as DNA, the CDR3 is TGTGCCAGCAGCCCTATTAATCAGGGTTTCTATGGCTACACCTTC. As protein: CASSPINQGFYGYTF.

The CDR3 coding sequence is TGCGCCAGCAGCTTACCCCCCCCCGCCGGGGAGCTGTTTTTT. This translates into CASSLPPPAGELFF. The chain links TRBV5-1 to TRBJ2-2; D gene uncertain. V dropped 2 bases and J dropped 6 bases, with 11 bases sitting between them. CDR3 length: 14 residues. Per germline, CDR1 SGHRS and CDR2 YFSETQ. Supplemented by reference TRBV5-1 and TRBJ2-2, the full variable domain reads KAGVTQTPRYLIKTRGQQVTLSCSPISGHRSVSWYQQTPGQGLQFLFEYFSETQRNKGNFPGRFSGRQFSNSRSEMNVSTLELGDSALYLCASSLPPPAGELFFGEGSRLTVL.

The gene calls are TRBV12-3 or TRBV12-4 and TRBJ2-1; tentative D call: TRBD2 (6 bases). V was trimmed by 2 bases and J by 9 bases, leaving 11 bases between them. The CDR3 has 13 residues. This chain's CDR3 is CASSLLVGGEQFF. CDR3 DNA: TGTGCCAGCAGTTTATTGGTGGGAGGTGAGCAGTTCTTC.

Only one count was recorded for this clone. The chain uses TRBV2 and TRBJ2-1; 9 bases agree with TRBD2. In germline, CDR1 is SNHLY, CDR2 FYNNEI. The CDR3 sequence is 14 residues long. With 9 bases clipped from V and 0 bases from J, the junction kept 3 bases outside the gene matches. The CDR3 loop reads CASSTSGSYNEQFF. CDR3 sequence (DNA): TGTGCCAGTTCGACTAGCGGCTCCTACAATGAGCAGTTCTTC.

The V call is TRBV5-1, the J call TRBJ2-3; 9 bases match TRBD2. The CDR3 totals 15 residues. The germline V gene encodes CDR1 SGHRS and CDR2 YFSETQ. The J segment lost 1 base and the V segment lost 3 bases, leaving 3 bases of the junction unmatched. The CDR3, as DNA: TGCGCCAGCAGCTACCGGACTAGCGGCACAGATACGCAGTATTTT. Protein: CASSYRTSGTDTQYF.

The rearrangement links TRBV9 to TRBJ1-4; D possibly corresponds to TRBD1 (5 bases). The germline gives CDR1 SGDLS, CDR2 YYNGEE. The CDR3 loop spans 15 amino acids. V lost 0 bases, J lost 7 bases, and 13 bases lay in between. The CDR3 DNA follows: TGTGCCAGCAGCGTAGCAGGGTCGTTAGGTGAAAAACTGTTTTTT. Translated, it gives CASSVAGSLGEKLFF.

The V and J genes are TRBV19 and TRBJ1-4, with 7 bases aligning to TRBD1. Germline assignment: CDR1 LNHDA and CDR2 SQIVND (reference sequence). The CDR3 has 14 residues. The V and J ends lost 8 bases and 1 base, in that order; junction bases with no gene match: 4. The CDR3 spells CASSPGGTNEKLFF. Here the CDR3 DNA reads TGTGCCAGTTCCCCAGGGGGAACTAATGAAAAACTGTTTTTT.

V gene TRBV9 combines with J gene TRBJ2-3, with TRBD2 identical over 13 bases. Germline loops: CDR1 SGDLS, CDR2 YYNGEE. V gave up 4 bases and J gave up 5 bases; unmatched junction bases: 7. This CDR3 has 16 residues. This chain's CDR3 is CASSPLTSGRGDTQYF. Here the CDR3 DNA reads TGTGCCAGCAGCCCACTAACTAGCGGGAGGGGAGATACGCAGTATTTT. Together with reference TRBV9 and TRBJ2-3, the CDR3 gives the full variable domain: DSGVTQTPKHLITATGQRVTLRCSPRSGDLSVYWYQQSLDQGLQFLIQYYNGEERAKGNILERFSAQQFPDLHSELNLSSLELGDSALYFCASSPLTSGRGDTQYFGPGTRLTVL.

This chain connects TRBV2 to TRBJ2-1, with unresolved D. The V end was cut by 11 bases, the J end by 0 bases, with 14 bases between. The germline gives CDR1 SNHLY, CDR2 FYNNEI. The CDR3 length is 14 residues. The CDR3 DNA reads TGTGCCGGCCCTCCTTTGAGCTCCTACAATGAGCAGTTCTTC. Amino acids: CAGPPLSSYNEQFF.

The chain combines TRBV5-1 with TRBJ2-6; D unresolved. The CDR3 has 18 residues. V gave up 1 base and J gave up 2 bases, with 16 bases separating them. CDR1 and CDR2 (germline): SGHRS, YFSETQ. The DNA for the CDR3 is TGCGCCAGCAGCTTGAATCAGGCCACGAGCGCTGGGGCCAACGTCCTGACTTTC. Translating gives CASSLNQATSAGANVLTF.

V and J are TRBV11-2 and TRBJ2-2; 9 bases fit TRBD1. Germline CDR1 and CDR2: SGHAT and FQNNGV. Trimming removed 3 bases from V and 2 bases from J; junction bases left unmatched: 13. The CDR3 spans 19 residues. CDR3 in amino acids: CASSLGQGFGSRNTGELFF. DNA of the CDR3: TGTGCCAGCAGCTTGGGACAGGGTTTCGGGAGCCGCAACACCGGGGAGCTGTTTTTT.

This sequence joins TRBV19 and TRBJ1-1; the D gene is possibly TRBD1 (5 bases). Trimming removed 6 bases at V and 1 base at J, with 12 bases between. The CDR3 runs to 14 residues. Per germline, CDR1 LNHDA and CDR2 SQIVND (reference sequence). This CDR3 is CASRPQGGNTEAFF. CDR3 DNA sequence: TGTGCCAGTAGACCCCAGGGTGGGAACACTGAAGCTTTCTTT.

The chain is built from TRBV3-1 (or the pseudogene TRBV3-2) and TRBJ1-4; D remains unclear. The CDR3 is made up of 13 amino acids. The V end was cut by 1 base, the J end by 8 bases, with 8 bases between. CDR1 and CDR2 (germline): LGHDT, YNNKEL (reference sequence). The CDR3 coding sequence is TGTGCCAGCAGCCAAGTGGGTGGCGAAAAACTGTTTTTT. Translated: CASSQVGGEKLFF.

The chain combines TRBV6-5 with TRBJ1-6; 8 positions match TRBD1. CDR1 and CDR2 (germline): MNHEY, SVGAGI. This CDR3 has 13 amino acids. The V gene end was trimmed by 7 bases and the J gene end by 8 bases; junction bases not matched to a gene: 4. The CDR3 reads CASIRTGYSPLHF. DNA of the CDR3: TGTGCCAGCATTAGGACAGGGTATTCACCCCTCCACTTT.

V gene TRBV7-9 combines with J gene TRBJ2-3; 7 nucleotides line up with TRBD2. The germline CDR1 and CDR2 sequences are SEHNR and FQNEAQ (reference sequence). V gave up 7 bases and J gave up 9 bases; unmatched junction bases: 7. The CDR3 consists of 12 residues. CDR3 loop: CASTEFGRTQYF. In nucleotides, the CDR3 is TGTGCCAGCACCGAATTCGGGAGGACGCAGTATTTT.

CDR3 sequence reads: CASYPPGQGVYGYTF. The CDR3 nucleotides read TGTGCCAGCTACCCACCGGGACAGGGGGTTTATGGCTACACCTTC. V gene TRBV28 combines with J gene TRBJ1-2; 11 positions agree with TRBD1. Germline CDR1 MDHEN, CDR2 SYDVKM. V dropped 8 bases and J dropped 5; count of bases not matched to a gene: 10. CDR3 length equals 15 residues.

The chain combines TRBV12-3 or TRBV12-4 with TRBJ2-7; D is unclear. The V end lost 6 bases, the J end lost 3 bases, and 12 bases lay between the germline ends. This CDR3 is 13 amino acids long. The CDR3: CASSPGRIYEQYF. CDR3 in DNA: TGTGCCAGCAGCCCCGGACGGATCTACGAGCAGTACTTC.

This chain joins TRBV6-5 and TRBJ1-2, with D perhaps TRBD1 (5 bases). The CDR3 has 13 residues. Germline lookup yields CDR1 MNHEY and CDR2 SVGAGI. V dropped 2 bases and J dropped 7 bases, with 11 bases sitting between them. CDR3 amino acids: CASSYEQAFGYTF. The CDR3 bases are TGTGCCAGCAGTTACGAACAGGCATTTGGCTACACCTTC.

The V gene is TRBV24-1, the J gene TRBJ2-2; 7 bases fit TRBD2. CDR1 and CDR2 (germline): KGHDR, SFDVKD. The V segment lost 3 bases and the J segment 3 bases; nucleotides outside the gene matches: 9. This CDR3 is built from 17 residues. CDR3 bases: TGTGCCACCAGTGATCCACCCCGGGGGAGGGACACCGGGGAGCTGTTTTTT. This gives the protein CATSDPPRGRDTGELFF.

The chain couples TRBV15 to TRBJ2-7, with TRBD1 as a possible D gene (5 bases). V was shortened by 0 bases and J by 6 bases, with 15 bases between the two germline ends. The CDR3 is 15 residues long. Germline V CDR1 and CDR2: LNHNV, YYDKDF (reference sequence). The CDR3 protein is CATSRDLVRGSEQYF. The CDR3 nucleotides are TGTGCCACCAGCAGAGATCTCGTTAGGGGATCCGAGCAGTACTTC.

This sequence joins TRBV28 and TRBJ2-1; TRBD1 aligns across 8 bases. V shed 6 bases, J shed 4 bases, and the junction held 5 bases outside the gene matches. The CDR3 spans 14 residues. CDR1 and CDR2 (germline): MDHEN, SYDVKM. The CDR3: CASRTRQGYNEQFF. CDR3 DNA: TGTGCCAGCAGGACCAGACAGGGGTACAATGAGCAGTTCTTC.